One and the same sample provided the 13 T cell receptor beta chains below, sequenced in a study of blood T cell repertoires in COVID-19. The table came from immunoSEQ multiplex PCR; TCRdb's copy has only in-frame clones and leaves some out. The sample shows about 120,000 clones, roughly 88% of them seen only once. The sequencing input was peripheral blood. The receptors were sampled from a woman of 80 years or more with acute or convalescent COVID-19.

The CDR3 region has the DNA TGTGCCATCAGCACCGGGACTAGCTTCCACGAGCAGTACTTC. Amino acids: CAISTGTSFHEQYF. The rearrangement joins TRBV10-3 to TRBJ2-7, with 9 bases lining up with TRBD2. The J segment lost 5 bases and the V segment lost 6 bases, leaving 8 bases of the junction unmatched. Germline values: CDR1 ENHRY, CDR2 SYGVKD. CDR3 size: 14 residues.

V is TRBV7-3 and J is TRBJ2-3; 7 positions agree with TRBD1. The CDR3 is made up of 15 amino acids. The V and J ends lost 5 bases and 6 bases, in that order; junction bases with no gene match: 11. Per germline, CDR1 SGHTA and CDR2 FQGTGA. DNA of the CDR3: TGTGCCAGCAGCCCCAGCAGGGGGAGTCTCGATACGCAGTATTTT. It yields the protein CASSPSRGSLDTQYF.

The chain employs TRBV28 and TRBJ1-4, with a weak D call TRBD1 (5 bases). Germline CDR1 MDHEN, CDR2 SYDVKM. This CDR3 spans 13 amino acids. Deletions cut 7 bases from V and 8 bases from J, with 14 bases between. This CDR3 is CASNQGIWEKLFF. The CDR3 DNA reads TGTGCCAGCAACCAGGGTATTTGGGAAAAACTGTTTTTT.

The chain employs TRBV5-1 and TRBJ2-6; D perhaps matches TRBD1 (5 bases). CDR1 is SGHRS, CDR2 YFSETQ, per germline. The CDR3 sequence is 13 residues long. Trimming left V 5 bases short and J 4 bases short, with 7 bases between. The DNA for the CDR3 is TGCGCCAGCAGTAGACAGGGGGCCAACGTCCTGACTTTC. This translates into CASSRQGANVLTF.

The chain couples TRBV27 to TRBJ1-2; weak D call: TRBD1 (6 bases). There are 15 residues in the CDR3. V lost 7 bases, J lost 10 bases, and 25 bases lay in between. Looked up from germline, CDR1 is MNHEY and CDR2 is SMNVEV (reference sequence). CDR3 region: CASTPLLGAFPDYTF. DNA of the CDR3: TGTGCCAGCACCCCTTTACTGGGGGCGTTTCCTGACTACACCTTC.

V gene TRBV3-1 (or the pseudogene TRBV3-2) combines with J gene TRBJ2-1; TRBD2 matches 14 bases. This CDR3 spans 16 amino acids. Germline CDR1 reads LGHDT; CDR2 reads YNNKEL (reference sequence). With V trimmed by 4 bases and J by 8 bases, 7 bases remained unmatched. The CDR3 DNA is TGTGCCAGCAGCCTCCGGGGACTAGCGGGAGCCCATGAGCAGTTCTTC. It yields the protein CASSLRGLAGAHEQFF.

V gene TRBV7-9 combines with J gene TRBJ1-2; 8 bases fit TRBD1. This CDR3 is built from 14 residues. V dropped 4 bases and J dropped 10; count of bases not matched to a gene: 11. The germline CDR1 and CDR2 sequences are SEHNR and FQNEAQ (reference sequence). CDR3 nucleotide sequence: TGTGCCAGCAGCTCCCTCGGACAGGGAATTGTCTACACCTTC. This encodes CASSSLGQGIVYTF.

CDR3 protein: CASSSRGVAGEQFF. The CDR3 bases are TGTGCCAGTAGTAGTCGCGGGGTGGCGGGGGAGCAGTTCTTC. This sequence joins TRBV19 and TRBJ2-1; D might be TRBD2 (6 bases). V gave up 4 bases and J gave up 10 bases, with 17 bases separating them. The CDR3 length is 14 residues. Germline CDR1 and CDR2: LNHDA and SQIVND (reference sequence). The full variable domain, completed using reference TRBV19 and TRBJ2-1, is DGGITQSPKYLFRKEGQNVTLSCEQNLNHDAMYWYRQDPGQGLRLIYYSQIVNDFQKGDIAEGYSVSREKKESFPLTVTSAQKNPTAFYLCASSSRGVAGEQFFGPGTRLTVL.

This clone turned up a few times. V usage is TRBV7-2 and J usage is TRBJ1-6; D is possibly TRBD1 (6 bases). Germline values: CDR1 SGHTA, CDR2 FQGNSA. There are 16 residues in the CDR3. Trimming took 4 bases from V and 6 from J, leaving 16 bases between them. The CDR3 protein is CASSYARQAVNSPLHF. In DNA, the CDR3 is TGTGCCAGCAGCTACGCTCGACAGGCTGTTAATTCACCCCTCCACTTT.

This clone is a singleton in its sample. This chain connects TRBV5-1 to TRBJ2-1, with 8 positions matching TRBD2. Germline V gene lookup returns CDR1 SGHRS and CDR2 YFSETQ. CDR3 length equals 16 residues. Trimming at V came to 7 bases and at J to 4 bases, leaving 13 bases not matched to a gene. CDR3 sequence reads: CASAPQRGLIYNEQFF. The DNA for the CDR3 is TGCGCCAGCGCGCCCCAGCGGGGGCTTATTTACAATGAGCAGTTCTTC.

This rearrangement joins TRBV19 to TRBJ2-7; 7 nucleotides agree with TRBD1. The J segment lost 1 base and the V segment lost 7 bases, leaving 7 bases of the junction unmatched. CDR1 LNHDA and CDR2 SQIVND come from the germline V gene (reference sequence). CDR3 length equals 14 residues. CDR3 nucleotides: TGTGCCAGTAAGATGGGCAGGGGGTCCTACGAGCAGTACTTC. Amino acid sequence: CASKMGRGSYEQYF.

The CDR3 DNA sequence: TGTGCCAGCAGCGAAGGGGAGAATCGGCGGGACATTCAGTACTTC. Translating gives CASSEGENRRDIQYF. This chain uses TRBV3-1 (or the pseudogene TRBV3-2) with TRBJ2-4; D may correspond to TRBD1 or TRBD2 (5 bases each). CDR3 length: 15 amino acids. Between the trimmed V and J ends, which lost 5 bases and 8 bases, there was a span of 19 bases. CDR1 and CDR2 from the germline V gene are LGHDT and YNNKEL (reference sequence).

The V gene is TRBV19, the J gene TRBJ1-3; 7 bases match TRBD1. This CDR3 has 15 amino acids. The germline V gene encodes CDR1 LNHDA and CDR2 SQIVND (reference sequence). The J segment lost 0 bases and the V segment lost 7 bases, leaving 6 bases of the junction unmatched. The CDR3 loop is CASMGQPSSGNTIYF. The CDR3 DNA is TGTGCCAGTATGGGACAGCCGAGCTCTGGAAACACCATATATTTT. The entire variable domain, with the rest obtained from reference TRBV19 and TRBJ1-3, is as follows: DGGITQSPKYLFRKEGQNVTLSCEQNLNHDAMYWYRQDPGQGLRLIYYSQIVNDFQKGDIAEGYSVSREKKESFPLTVTSAQKNPTAFYLCASMGQPSSGNTIYFGEGSWLTVV.